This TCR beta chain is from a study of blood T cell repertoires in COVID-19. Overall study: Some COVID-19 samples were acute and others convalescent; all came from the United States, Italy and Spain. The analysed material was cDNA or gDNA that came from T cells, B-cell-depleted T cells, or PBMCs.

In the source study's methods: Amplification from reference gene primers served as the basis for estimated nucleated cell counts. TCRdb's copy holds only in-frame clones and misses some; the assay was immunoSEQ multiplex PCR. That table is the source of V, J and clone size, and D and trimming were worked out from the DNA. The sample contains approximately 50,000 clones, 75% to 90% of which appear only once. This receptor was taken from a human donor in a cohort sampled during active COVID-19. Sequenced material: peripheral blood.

CDR3 loop: CASSFNEKLFF. CDR3 coding DNA: TGTGCCAGCAGCTTTAATGAAAAACTGTTTTTT. The chain employs TRBV6-6 and TRBJ1-4; no firm D call. Trimming took 6 bases from V and 4 from J, leaving 3 bases between them. Germline V gives CDR1 MNHNY, CDR2 SVGAGI (reference sequence). The CDR3 covers 11 residues.